These 9 T cell receptor beta chains were all obtained from the same sample, sequenced in a study of regulatory T cells in long-lasting Graves disease. As for time point: persistent/refractory GD, antithyroid drugs over 5 years with positive TRAb. Scientists built the TCR library using RNA that was extracted from PBMCs. TCR beta libraries were built with iRepertoire HTBI primers and Arm-PCR of CDR3 regions. TCRdb analysed the multiplex PCR reads with MiXCR anew, one entry per CDR3 protein. Among roughly 450,000 distinct CDR3 sequences, around a fifth were seen once, and the ten largest hold over 10%. The specimen comprised peripheral blood mononuclear cells (PBMCs), sampled when the disease was refractory, from a patient treated with antithyroid drugs. The receptors here all came from a female donor with Graves disease.

This clonotype was seen only a few times. The chain couples TRBV4-1 to TRBJ1-6, with unresolved D. Germline loops: CDR1 MGHRA, CDR2 YSYEKL. The CDR3 is 13 amino acids. V gave up 3 bases and J gave up 14 bases, with 14 bases separating them. The DNA of the CDR3 is TGCGCCAGCAGCCAGGTGGGCGCGGCCACCCTCCACTTT. Residues: CASSQVGAATLHF.

This clonotype turned up a few times. The chain uses TRBV7-2 and TRBJ2-5, with 7 positions matching TRBD2. Germline V CDR1 and CDR2: SGHTA, FQGNSA. CDR3 length equals 17 residues. With V trimmed by 3 bases and J by 1 base, 11 bases remained unmatched. The CDR3 spells CASSFHSSGGTQETQYF. Written as DNA, the CDR3 is TGTGCCAGCAGCTTCCATTCTAGCGGAGGCACCCAAGAGACCCAGTACTTC. Combining the CDR3 with reference TRBV7-2 and TRBJ2-5 gives the whole variable domain GAGVSQSPSNKVTEKGKDVELRCDPISGHTALYWYRQSLGQGLEFLIYFQGNSAPDKSGLPSDRFSAERTGGSVSTLTIQRTQQEDSAVYLCASSFHSSGGTQETQYFGPGTRLLVL.

This clonotype was seen ten or more times. The gene calls are TRBV28 and TRBJ2-5, with D possibly TRBD2 on 6 matching bases. Trimming shortened V by 4 bases and J by 2 bases, and 11 bases separated the two germline ends. Germline CDR1 reads MDHEN; CDR2 reads SYDVKM. This CDR3 contains 14 residues. CDR3 loop: CASSSGGMQETQYF. As DNA, the CDR3 is TGTGCCAGCAGTTCAGGCGGGATGCAAGAGACCCAGTACTTC.

This clonotype was recorded many times. The chain carries TRBV13 and TRBJ1-6; maybe TRBD1 (6 bases). Germline V CDR1 and CDR2: PRHDT, FYEKMQ (reference sequence). V lost 5 bases to trimming and J lost 5 bases, with 10 bases between them. This CDR3 comprises 14 residues. The CDR3 is CASSPPGDNSPLHF. In DNA, the CDR3 is TGTGCCAGCAGCCCTCCAGGGGATAATTCACCCCTCCACTTT.

The chain uses TRBV19 and TRBJ1-5, with no clear D. V was shortened by 3 bases and J by 10 bases, with 10 bases between the two germline ends. CDR3 length: 12 residues. In germline, CDR1 is LNHDA, CDR2 SQIVND (reference sequence). CDR3 DNA sequence: TGTGCCAGTAGTATGGGAGACAATCCCCAGCATTTT. Translating gives CASSMGDNPQHF.

The table lists this clonotype with many counts. The chain carries TRBV20-1 and TRBJ1-5; D call uncertain. Trimming took off 5 bases at V and 4 bases at J, with 9 bases between the two ends. The CDR3 is made up of 12 amino acids. From germline, CDR1 is DFQATT and CDR2 SNEGSKA (reference sequence). CDR3 in DNA: TGCAGTGCTGGTTCCGCGAATCAGCCCCAGCATTTT. This gives the protein CSAGSANQPQHF.

This clonotype came up many times. The chain employs TRBV12-3 or TRBV12-4 and TRBJ2-1; D not resolved. V lost 0 bases to trimming and J lost 8 bases, with 8 bases between them. The CDR3 extends over 13 amino acids. The CDR3 sequence is CASSLAPGDEQFF. CDR3 sequence (DNA): TGTGCCAGCAGTTTAGCGCCCGGCGATGAGCAGTTCTTC.

As for this clonotype: A read error is possible here, since a much larger clone lies one base away. V and J are TRBV28 and TRBJ1-1; D remains unclear. Germline lookup yields CDR1 MDHEN and CDR2 SYDVKM. This CDR3 is built from 11 residues. The CDR3 loop is CASSFFTEALF. CDR3 sequence (DNA): TGTGCCAGCAGTTTTTTCACTGAAGCTCTCTTT.

The rearrangement joins TRBV5-1 to TRBJ1-1; D may be TRBD1 (6 bases). The ends were cut back, 1 base at V and 3 bases at J, with 16 bases in the middle. CDR1 SGHRS and CDR2 YFSETQ come from the germline V gene. The CDR3 extends over 16 amino acids. Here the CDR3 reads CASSLPRGQSYTEAFF. In DNA form, the CDR3 reads TGCGCCAGCAGCTTGCCCCGGGGACAATCATACACTGAAGCTTTCTTT.